A selection of T cell receptor beta chains follows, all from one sample in a study of CD8 T cells in ankylosing spondylitis. TCRdb passed the 5' RACE reads through MiXCR, listing each CDR3 protein once. The sample records some 200,000 distinct CDR3 sequences, under 30% being singletons. The sample was blood, either unsorted or a sorted T cell fraction (not recorded which). These receptors came from a male donor with ankylosing spondylitis or in good health (not recorded which). Each CDR3 is given with its conserved first and last residue. Fields, in order: V gene, clone size, D gene, J gene, CDR3 protein, CDR3 DNA. The D gene is left open where the match is weak. Size is omitted from some rows. Given values are once, few, many or a class for expanded clones.

TRBV20-1	-	TRBD1	TRBJ1-1	CSARFRGPKLMNTEAFF	TGCAGTGCTAGATTCAGGGGGCCTAAATTAATGAACACTGAAGCTTTCTTT
TRBV29-1	-	TRBD1	TRBJ2-2	CSVKQGANTGELFF	TGCAGCGTAAAACAGGGGGCGAACACCGGGGAGCTGTTTTTT
TRBV5-5	few	-	TRBJ2-6	CASSYGQARANVLTF	TGTGCCAGCAGCTATGGACAAGCCCGGGCCAACGTCCTGACTTTC
TRBV7-2	many	TRBD2	TRBJ2-5	CASSVSGRNQETQYF	TGTGCCAGCAGCGTTAGCGGGAGGAACCAAGAGACCCAGTACTTC
TRBV4-3	many	-	TRBJ1-4	CASSQVGVVLEKLFF	TGCGCCAGCAGCCAAGTGGGGGTTGTTCTAGAAAAACTGTTTTTT
TRBV6-1	-	-	TRBJ1-3	CASSRHIWKGNTIYF	TGTGCCAGCAGTCGACACATCTGGAAGGGAAACACCATATATTTT
TRBV19	many	-	TRBJ2-3	CASSISFSTDTQYF	TGTGCCAGTAGTATTTCCTTTAGCACAGATACGCAGTATTTT
TRBV12-3/TRBV12-4	many	-	TRBJ1-2	CASSLSREGYTF	TGTGCCAGCAGTTTAAGCAGGGAAGGCTACACCTTC
TRBV9	many	-	TRBJ2-3	CASSPSYRGTGTQYF	TGTGCCAGCAGCCCCAGCTATAGGGGCACGGGTACGCAGTATTTT
TRBV5-1	many	-	TRBJ2-3	CASSLVEGADTQYF	TGCGCCAGCAGCTTGGTAGAGGGGGCAGATACGCAGTATTTT
TRBV7-2	-	-	TRBJ2-7	CASSSVRYEQYF	TGTGCCAGCAGCTCCGTGAGGTACGAGCAGTACTTC
TRBV9	-	TRBD2	TRBJ2-5	CASSVGASGLQETQYF	TGTGCCAGCAGCGTAGGAGCTAGCGGGCTCCAAGAGACCCAGTACTTC
TRBV20-1	many	-	TRBJ2-2	CSAGDLAGELFF	TGCAGTGCTGGAGACTTGGCGGGGGAGCTGTTTTTT
TRBV10-3	-	TRBD2	TRBJ2-1	CAISRLAGGPVVYNEQFF	TGTGCCATCAGTCGCTTAGCGGGAGGGCCGGTTGTCTACAATGAGCAGTTCTTC
TRBV21-1	many	-	TRBJ2-3	CASNKGRGLSGDTQYF	TGTGCCAGCAACAAAGGGAGGGGCCTGTCTGGAGATACGCAGTATTTT
TRBV29-1	many	-	TRBJ1-3	CSVRQAGGNTIYF	TGCAGCGTGAGACAAGCGGGTGGAAACACCATATATTTT
TRBV7-3	many	-	TRBJ2-3	CASSDSTDTQYF	TGTGCCAGCAGCGACAGCACAGATACGCAGTATTTT
TRBV29-1	-	-	TRBJ2-1	CSVEIRGNEQFF	TGCAGCGTTGAAATTAGGGGGAACGAGCAGTTCTTC
TRBV21-1	many	-	TRBJ1-6	CASTTGAYSYNSPLHF	TGTGCCAGCACGACAGGGGCCTACTCCTATAATTCACCCCTCCACTTT
TRBV10-3	-	-	TRBJ1-2	CAISDWAGNYGYTF	TGTGCCATCAGTGATTGGGCAGGGAACTATGGCTACACCTTC
TRBV5-1	-	TRBD2	TRBJ2-1	CASSLGAGAEQFF	TGCGCCAGCAGCTTGGGAGCGGGAGCTGAGCAGTTCTTC
TRBV29-1	-	-	TRBJ2-3	CSVGGLSEADTQYF	TGCAGCGTCGGGGGATTGTCTGAGGCAGATACGCAGTATTTT
TRBV5-1	many	-	TRBJ2-2	CASSATPIGTTGELFF	TGCGCCAGCAGCGCTACACCCATAGGGACCACCGGGGAGCTGTTTTTT
TRBV10-3	-	TRBD1	TRBJ1-5	CAISRQGNSNQPQHF	TGTGCCATCAGTCGACAGGGAAATAGCAATCAGCCCCAGCATTTT
TRBV6-1	-	TRBD2	TRBJ2-1	CASRGQGTSGVYNEQFF	TGTGCCAGCAGAGGACAGGGGACTAGCGGGGTTTACAATGAGCAGTTCTTC
TRBV11-2	-	TRBD2	TRBJ2-7	CASSLGLAGGLYEQYF	TGTGCCAGCAGCTTAGGCCTAGCGGGAGGATTGTACGAGCAGTACTTC
TRBV6-2/TRBV6-3	many	-	TRBJ2-3	CATEEWGQDTQYF	TGTGCCACGGAGGAGTGGGGGCAAGATACGCAGTATTTT
TRBV28	many	TRBD1	TRBJ2-3	CASSSTGQGTDTQYF	TGTGCCAGCAGTTCCACCGGACAGGGAACAGATACGCAGTATTTT